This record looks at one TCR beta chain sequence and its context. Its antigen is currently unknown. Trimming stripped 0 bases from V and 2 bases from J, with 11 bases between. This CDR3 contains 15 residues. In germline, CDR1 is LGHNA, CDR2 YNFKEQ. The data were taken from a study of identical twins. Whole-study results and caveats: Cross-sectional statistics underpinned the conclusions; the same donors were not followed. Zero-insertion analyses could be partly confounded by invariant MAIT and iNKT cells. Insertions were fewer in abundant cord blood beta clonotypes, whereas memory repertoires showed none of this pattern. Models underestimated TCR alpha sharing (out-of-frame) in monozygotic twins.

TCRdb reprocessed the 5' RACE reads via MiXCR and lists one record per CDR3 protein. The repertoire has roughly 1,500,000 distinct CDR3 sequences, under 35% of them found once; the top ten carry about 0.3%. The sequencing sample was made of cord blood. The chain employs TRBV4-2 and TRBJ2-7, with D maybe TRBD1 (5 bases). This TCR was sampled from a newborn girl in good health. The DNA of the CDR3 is TGTGCCAGCAGCCAAGATCCCGGACAACCCTACGAGCAGTACTTC. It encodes CASSQDPGQPYEQYF.